This section outlines one T cell receptor (beta chain) sequence together with its context. The data originate from a study of blood T cell repertoires in COVID-19. Study as a whole: Both acute and convalescent COVID-19 samples were obtained from the United States, Italy and Spain. PBMCs, B-cell-depleted T cells, or T cells provided the cDNA or gDNA that made up the material.

Germline loops: CDR1 MDHEN, CDR2 SYDVKM. Trimming removed 6 bases from V and 1 base from J; junction bases left unmatched: 10. The CDR3 runs to 17 residues. Measured with immunoSEQ multiplex PCR; TCRdb has only the in-frame clones, and not every one. The profile shows 200,000 to 250,000 clones, roughly 84% of them singletons. This chain links TRBV28 with TRBJ1-5, with 9 bases aligning to TRBD1. Sequenced: peripheral blood. The receptor was derived from a woman aged 80 or over with acute or convalescent COVID-19. The CDR3 bases are TGTGCCAGCAGGACCCCACCGGGACAGGGAAGCAATCAGCCCCAGCATTTT. Encoded protein: CASRTPPGQGSNQPQHF.